This T cell receptor (beta chain) was captured in a study of T cell repertoires in cytomegalovirus infection. The wider study: Both CMV infection and a matching HLA type were indicated by public TCR beta signatures.

This clonotype was found a few times. Its cognate antigen is unknown. One entry per CDR3 protein, called by TCRdb with MiXCR from the reads. The sample lists about 740,000 distinct CDR3 sequences; approximately 40% were seen once. Study outcomes and limitations: The cumulative frequency of public TCR beta families distinguished individuals who carried CMV together with the relevant HLA.

The sequence was obtained from a human donor in good health (CMV status not recorded). Some clones in this sample may be carry-over from other donors' samples. Sequencing was done on a sample of PBMCs.

Here the CDR3 DNA reads TGTGCCAGCAGCTTGGCCGGGTGGGATACGCAGTATTTT. Residues: CASSLAGWDTQYF. The V call is TRBV5-4, the J call TRBJ2-3; D ambiguous. V dropped 0 bases and J dropped 6 bases, with 8 bases sitting between them. Germline V gene lookup returns CDR1 SGHNT and CDR2 YYREEE (reference sequence). CDR3 length: 13 amino acids.